The 24 T cell receptor beta chains presented below share a single source sample, sequenced in a study of graft-versus-host responses after intestinal transplantation. Antigens for these TCRs are unknown. TCRdb keeps only in-frame clones here, not all; method: immunoSEQ multiplex PCR. The sample has tens of thousands of clones, about 95% seen once; the top ten hold 0.2% to 0.25%. This sample comprised unstimulated CD8+ T cells sorted from spleen or lymph node cells, obtained before transplant. The source of these receptors is a human donor who was the organ donor for an intestinal transplant.

The chain recombines TRBV28 with TRBJ1-2; no clear D. Germline V CDR1 and CDR2: MDHEN, SYDVKM. CDR3 length: 15 residues. Trimming cost V 6 bases and J 3 bases, with 17 bases left between them. CDR3 nucleotide sequence: TGTGCCAGCAGGGCAGCGAGCGGGCTCGACTATGGCTACACCTTC. This sequence encodes CASRAASGLDYGYTF.

The V call is TRBV11-3, the J call TRBJ2-3; D possibly uses TRBD1 or TRBD2 (5 bases each). This CDR3 is 18 amino acids long. V lost 5 bases and J lost 0, with 21 bases in between. Per the germline V gene, CDR1 is SGHNT and CDR2 is YENEEA. CDR3 sequence: CASSPGHGEFTSTDTQYF. The CDR3 DNA is TGTGCCAGCAGCCCGGGGCACGGGGAGTTTACTAGCACAGATACGCAGTATTTT.

The CDR3 sequence: CASSVVGLTSTETQYF. In DNA form, the CDR3 reads TGTGCCAGCAGCGTAGTCGGGTTGACTTCCACGGAGACCCAGTACTTC. The rearrangement uses TRBV9 and TRBJ2-5, with D uncertain. V was pared by 0 bases and J by 5 bases, with 17 bases between. The germline V gene encodes CDR1 SGDLS and CDR2 YYNGEE. CDR3 size: 16 residues.

V usage is TRBV6-1 and J usage is TRBJ2-1, with D possibly being TRBD2 (7 bases). The ends were cut back, 2 bases at V and 7 bases at J, with 15 bases in the middle. Germline V lookup: CDR1 MNHNS, CDR2 SASEGT. The CDR3 totals 15 residues. The CDR3 loop reads CASSELRGPPNEQFF. The CDR3 region has the DNA TGTGCCAGCAGTGAATTGCGGGGGCCCCCGAATGAGCAGTTCTTC.

The chain carries TRBV9 and TRBJ2-3; unclear D gene. V lost 0 bases, J lost 2 bases, and 10 bases lay in between. The CDR3 is 15 amino acids. Germline V gives CDR1 SGDLS, CDR2 YYNGEE. The CDR3 region has the DNA TGTGCCAGCAGCGTAGTAGGCACCCACACAGATACGCAGTATTTT. Its protein product is CASSVVGTHTDTQYF.

The chain combines TRBV19 with TRBJ2-7, with 10 bases matching TRBD2. The CDR3 has 15 amino acids. Germline V lookup: CDR1 LNHDA, CDR2 SQIVND (reference sequence). V lost 2 bases and J lost 4; bases outside the gene matches: 5. The CDR3 sequence: CASSIYGTSAYEQYF. For the CDR3, the DNA is TGTGCCAGTAGTATATACGGGACTAGCGCATACGAGCAGTACTTC.

The V gene is TRBV13, the J gene TRBJ2-5, with D uncertain. The J call may be mistaken, given a closer DNA end match to TRBJ2-7. Germline V lookup: CDR1 PRHDT, CDR2 FYEKMQ (reference sequence). The CDR3 covers 12 residues. CDR3 sequence: CASSLVGNEQYF. CDR3 coding DNA: TGTGCCAGCAGCTTAGTGGGAAACGAGCAGTACTTC.

The rearrangement joins TRBV5-4 to TRBJ2-2; 7 bases are a match to TRBD1. Per the germline V gene, CDR1 is SGHNT and CDR2 is YYREEE (reference sequence). V shed 0 bases, J shed 1 base, and the junction held 3 bases outside the gene matches. The CDR3 runs 16 residues. The CDR3: CASSLEWTGNTGELFF. CDR3 DNA sequence: TGTGCCAGCAGCTTGGAGTGGACAGGGAACACCGGGGAGCTGTTTTTT.

The V call is TRBV4-2, the J call TRBJ2-7; TRBD2 might be the D (6 bases). Germline CDR1 LGHNA, CDR2 YNFKEQ. This CDR3 region has 15 residues. V lost 3 bases and J lost 7, with 19 bases in between. As DNA, the CDR3 is TGTGCCAGCAGCCATGGACCGGGAGTGTCGGGGGAGCAGTACTTC. It yields the protein CASSHGPGVSGEQYF.

The rearrangement uses TRBV2 and TRBJ1-6, with 9 bases identical to TRBD1. The CDR3 spans 15 residues. Germline loops: CDR1 SNHLY, CDR2 FYNNEI. Germline trimming cut 9 bases from V and 6 bases from J; bases unmatched to any gene: 9. The CDR3 coding sequence is TGTGCCAGTAAGGAACAGGGGGCAGGTAATTCACCCCTCCACTTT. Translating gives CASKEQGAGNSPLHF.

J is TRBJ1-1 and V is TRBV19; 8 bases map to TRBD1. The CDR3 loop spans 15 amino acids. Germline V lookup: CDR1 LNHDA, CDR2 SQIVND (reference sequence). Trimming at V came to 3 bases and at J to 1 base, leaving 4 bases not matched to a gene. CDR3 sequence: CASSMTGAPNTEAFF. CDR3 DNA sequence: TGTGCCAGTAGTATGACAGGGGCCCCGAACACTGAAGCTTTCTTT. The full variable domain, completed using reference TRBV19 and TRBJ1-1, is DGGITQSPKYLFRKEGQNVTLSCEQNLNHDAMYWYRQDPGQGLRLIYYSQIVNDFQKGDIAEGYSVSREKKESFPLTVTSAQKNPTAFYLCASSMTGAPNTEAFFGQGTRLTVV.

The chain employs TRBV5-1 and TRBJ2-5; maybe TRBD2 (6 bases). The DNA end favors TRBJ2-7, so the J call may be wrong. The CDR3 runs 14 residues. Germline loops: CDR1 SGHRS, CDR2 YFSETQ. In DNA, the CDR3 is TGCGCCAGCAGCTTGGCCGGGAGAGACTACGAGCAGTACTTC. It is translated as CASSLAGRDYEQYF.

This clone was seen just once. This chain uses TRBV21-1 with TRBJ1-1. TRBV21-1 is assigned pseudogene status. The CDR3 is 14 amino acids. CDR3 bases: TGTGCCAGCAGGCCCTACACAATTCGCACTGAAGCTTTCTTT. It encodes CASRPYTIRTEAFF.

The chain links TRBV7-9 to TRBJ1-1, with D hard to call. CDR3 length: 13 amino acids. V dropped 6 bases and J dropped 1 base, with 9 bases sitting between them. Germline loops: CDR1 SEHNR, CDR2 FQNEAQ (reference sequence). The CDR3 loop reads CASRSDTNTEAFF. The CDR3 region has the DNA TGTGCCAGCAGATCTGACACGAACACTGAAGCTTTCTTT.

The chain couples TRBV29-1 to TRBJ2-7; 8 bases agree with TRBD2. The junction had 8 bases not matched to a gene; V was cut back by 1 base and J by 0 bases. Germline loops: CDR1 SQVTM, CDR2 ANQGSEA. The CDR3 length is 16 residues. CDR3 in DNA: TGCAGCGTTGAAGGGCCGCGGGGGGTGGGCTCCTACGAGCAGTACTTC. This translates into CSVEGPRGVGSYEQYF.

The chain links TRBV5-6 to TRBJ2-3; D unresolved. There are 14 residues in the CDR3. Germline assignment: CDR1 SGHDT and CDR2 YYEEEE. The V end lost 5 bases, the J end lost 0 bases, and 10 bases lay between the germline ends. CDR3 coding DNA: TGTGCCAGCAGTTACCCCATTAGCACAGATACGCAGTATTTT. Amino acid sequence: CASSYPISTDTQYF.

The chain uses TRBV28 and TRBJ2-7; D may be TRBD2 (6 bases). V was pared by 3 bases and J by 9 bases, with 21 bases between. CDR3 size: 15 residues. In germline, CDR1 is MDHEN, CDR2 SYDVKM. CDR3: CASSFWPGVSLGQYF. The DNA of the CDR3 is TGTGCCAGCAGTTTTTGGCCGGGGGTCTCTCTAGGGCAGTACTTC.

This clone was seen just once. The chain recombines TRBV13 with TRBJ1-1, with D possibly TRBD1 on 6 matching bases. Trimming cost V 5 bases and J 7 bases, with 14 bases left between them. This CDR3 spans 13 amino acids. Looked up from germline, CDR1 is PRHDT and CDR2 is FYEKMQ (reference sequence). CDR3 coding DNA: TGTGCCAGCAGCCTTACAGGGAAGAGTGAAGCTTTCTTT. Protein: CASSLTGKSEAFF.

The genes are TRBV7-9 and TRBJ2-3; a possible D gene is TRBD1 (6 bases). The germline CDR1 and CDR2 sequences are SEHNR and FQNEAQ (reference sequence). The length of the CDR3 is 16 residues. Trimming took 2 bases from V and 3 from J, leaving 15 bases between them. CDR3 nucleotides: TGTGCCAGCAGCTTACCTCAAAAGGGGGTAACAGATACGCAGTATTTT. Translated: CASSLPQKGVTDTQYF.

The sample holds one count of this clone. The chain is built from TRBV9 and TRBJ2-2, with unresolved D. Trimming pared 0 bases from V and 6 bases from J, leaving 3 bases between. Per the germline V gene, CDR1 is SGDLS and CDR2 is YYNGEE. The CDR3 length is 12 residues. CDR3 DNA sequence: TGTGCCAGCAGCGTAGACTCCGGGGAGCTGTTTTTT. This gives the protein CASSVDSGELFF.

The rearrangement joins TRBV6-5 to TRBJ1-2; D not resolved. Germline V CDR1 and CDR2: MNHEY, SVGAGI. This CDR3 spans 16 amino acids. Trimming removed 0 bases at V and 5 bases at J, with 16 bases between. CDR3 in amino acids: CASSYSIASGPYGYTF. The CDR3 nucleotides read TGTGCCAGCAGTTACTCGATAGCTTCAGGCCCATATGGCTACACCTTC.

This chain uses TRBV7-6 with TRBJ1-2; 7 bases fit TRBD1. Germline CDR1 reads SGHVS; CDR2 reads FNYEAQ. There are 15 residues in the CDR3. After removal of 0 bases from V and 2 bases from J, the junction contained 3 bases not matched to a gene. The CDR3 loop is CASSLATGRNYGYTF. In nucleotides, the CDR3 is TGTGCCAGCAGCTTAGCGACAGGGAGAAACTATGGCTACACCTTC.

The chain joins TRBV28 to TRBJ2-7; 9 bases line up with TRBD2. Per germline, CDR1 MDHEN and CDR2 SYDVKM. The CDR3 covers 16 residues. V lost 5 bases, J lost 4 bases, and 12 bases stayed unmatched. Written as DNA, the CDR3 is TGTGCCAGCAGTATACGGCGGGGGGGTATGTCGTACGAGCAGTACTTC. It translates to CASSIRRGGMSYEQYF. Full variable domain (missing parts from reference TRBV28 and TRBJ2-7): DVKVTQSSRYLVKRTGEKVFLECVQDMDHENMFWYRQDPGLGLRLIYFSYDVKMKEKGDIPEGYSVSREKKERFSLILESASTNQTSMYLCASSIRRGGMSYEQYFGPGTRLTVT.

The genes are TRBV10-1 and TRBJ1-6, with D tentatively TRBD1 (5 bases). V was trimmed by 0 bases and J by 10 bases, leaving 19 bases between them. CDR1 and CDR2 from the germline V gene are WNHNN and SYGVQD (reference sequence). The CDR3 covers 17 residues. In DNA form, the CDR3 reads TGCGCCAGCAGTGAGTCGTCCCCCTCAGGGTGGGGATCACCCCTCCACTTT. This encodes CASSESSPSGWGSPLHF.